This record covers a single T cell receptor (beta chain). Its antigen is not yet known. The input lacks base qualities; no much larger clone sits a single base away. Using the deep immunoSEQ assay, TCR CDR3 regions were amplified from genomic DNA by multiplex PCR. Extracted genomic DNA from each cell subset was distributed evenly across all wells of several immunoSEQ 96-well plates, and each plate was treated as a replicate. For sorted subsets, approximately 200 ng of genomic DNA, equivalent to 30,000 or so T cell genomes, went into each replicate PCR. The purified libraries were quantified using a Qubit 3.0 fluorometer, sized with a Bioanalyzer 2100, and then quantified again using the KAPA Library Quantification kit. A separate single-read 150-cycle Illumina NextSeq 550 flow cell was used to sequence each immunoSEQ 96-well plate. As for the authors' bioinformatics: Because only junctional sequences without quality scores were contained in the immunoSEQ output, filtering matching that applied to full-length reads could not be performed. To assign V/J genes and CDR3, sequences were annotated using PyIR, a Python wrapper for IgBLAST v1.9, with IMGT germline references. Any read was removed if the V/J assignment was weak (E-value above 1e-6), the CDR3 was missing, or the read contained stop codons, out-of-frame junctions, or ambiguous translated residues. V3J clonotypes were defined by identical inferred V gene, J gene, and CDR3 amino acid sequence. To compute the percentage overlap between repertoires, the number of shared unique clonotypes was divided by the size of the smaller repertoire. Repertoire richness was assessed with RTK rarefaction, the Chao1 estimator, and Recon v2.1 estimates of unobserved clonotypes. For all TCRbeta clonotypes obtained by the gDNA method from several donors, generation probabilities were computed with OLGA. The immuneACCESS repertoire file appears here via TCRdb, limited to in-frame rearrangements. These files lack a portion of the clones; in checked studies, under half of the deficit traces to unresolved V genes, and the cause of the others is not known. The V and J calls and the clone size are those of that table, but D and trimming were determined from the DNA. A total of millions of clones appear in this sample, about 95% of them only once. The top ten constitute approximately 0.13% of the sample.

This sample stems from a study of shared clonotypes between healthy human individuals (TCRdb year 2020). In the study overall: A couple of women and a few men aged 18 to 49 years were included in the cohort. To estimate repertoire size and how much clonotypes are shared between individuals, the study performed deep sequencing of blood TCR repertoires from about 5 healthy adults. Between about 0.85 and 8.9 billion PBMCs per donor were obtained by leukapheresis. To increase sequencing depth and limit assay-specific biases, different laboratories used diverse techniques to prepare libraries and sequence TCR repertoires. For each donor, CD4 naive and CD4 memory were each given three plates, CD8 naive was given two plates, and CD8 memory was given one plate. The paper as a whole reports these results and caveats: Rarefaction of sorted-subset datasets indicated incomplete sequencing despite the large sequencing depth. Clonotypes shared by all four sorted-subset donors showed higher generation probabilities than non-shared clonotypes. Sampling was restricted to blood, and TCR repertoires in tissues likely differ from the TCR repertoires found in blood. Based on pairwise subsampling, the degree of clonotype sharing among donors was expected to be affected by sequencing depth. Approximately 4.8% of naive CD4, 3.5% of naive CD8, roughly 2.4% of memory CD4, and around 0.4% of memory CD8 clonotypes were shared across a few donors. Because the study included only a small number of donors, the genetic and exposure-history diversity represented was limited. Estimated clonotype richness was generally larger for naive than for memory subsets.

The donors were healthy, HIV-negative adults who had no recently reported acute infections or vaccinations. Every donor was a Caucasian adult living in Nashville, Tennessee, USA. CD4+ T cells were enriched by magnetic negative selection, after which naive cells were positively selected on CD45RA and the negative fraction was taken as the memory subset. Blood was obtained by leukapheresis, after which PBMCs were separated by Ficoll-Histopaque density gradient centrifugation and cryopreserved in liquid nitrogen vapor phase. Analytical flow cytometry was used to check the purity and quantity of every magnetically sorted T cell population. From each sorted fraction, genomic DNA was isolated and quantified by UV absorbance on a Nanodrop 2000c. V ends up 7 bases short and J 6 bases short, with an unmatched junction base count of 8. The CDR3 goes from the cysteine to the phenylalanine over 14 residues. The only DNA kept is the CDR3, 42 bases in frame from the first base. The germline V gene supplies CDR1 MDHEN and CDR2 SYDVKM.

The source material was naive CD4+ T cells sorted from blood. According to the study, the label for this sample's cell subset or site signals: CD45RA+ positively selected. The TCR was taken from a man between 18 and 29 years old in good health. The V and J genes are TRBV28 and TRBJ1-5, with 8 middle bases fitting TRBD1. DNA sequence: TGTGCCAGCACCTTACGGGACAGGCTTCAGCCCCAGCATTTT. Its protein product is CASTLRDRLQPQHF.